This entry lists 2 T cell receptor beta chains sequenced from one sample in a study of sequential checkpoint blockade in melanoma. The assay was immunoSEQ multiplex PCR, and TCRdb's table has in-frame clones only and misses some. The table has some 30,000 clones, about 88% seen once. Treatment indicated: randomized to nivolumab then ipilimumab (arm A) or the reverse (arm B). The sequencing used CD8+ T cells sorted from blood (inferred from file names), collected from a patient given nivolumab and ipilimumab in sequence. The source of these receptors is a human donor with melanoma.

CDR3 DNA sequence: TGCGCCAGCAGCCAAGACCAGACTAGCGGATCCTACGAGCAGTACTTC. Its translation is CASSQDQTSGSYEQYF. This sequence joins TRBV4-1 and TRBJ2-5; 9 bases are shared with TRBD2. The closer fit of TRBJ2-7 to the DNA end suggests the J call may be wrong. The CDR3 is 16 amino acids. Germline CDR1 reads MGHRA; CDR2 reads YSYEKL.

Here the CDR3 reads CASSPPIGDWNTEAFF. The DNA for the CDR3 is TGTGCCAGCAGCCCTCCGATCGGGGACTGGAACACTGAAGCTTTCTTT. V usage is TRBV7-9 and J usage is TRBJ1-1; maybe TRBD1 (5 bases). V lost 5 bases to trimming and J lost 1 base, with 17 bases between them. Germline assignment: CDR1 SEHNR and CDR2 FQNEAQ (reference sequence). The CDR3 sequence is 16 residues long. The full variable domain, rest sourced from reference TRBV7-9 and TRBJ1-1, is DTGVSQNPRHKITKRGQNVTFRCDPISEHNRLYWYRQTLGQGPEFLTYFQNEAQLEKSRLLSDRFSAERPKGSFSTLEIQRTEQGDSAMYLCASSPPIGDWNTEAFFGQGTRLTVV.